The TCR beta chain described here comes from a study of chemoradiotherapy in HPV16-positive cancers. Study-level information: Candidate HPV-specific T-cell clones and common TCR motifs came from functional assays in a couple of HPV16-positive patients. Study-wide points: HPV-specific T cells were functionally defined from only a couple of HPV16-positive patients. Candidate HPV-specific clones and E7-related TCR motifs grew in tumor during treatment.

Some clones are missing from TCRdb's copy, which holds only in-frame ones; the method was immunoSEQ multiplex PCR. Here the sample spans about 32,000 clones, 70% to 90% being singletons. With regard to this clone: What it binds is unknown.

V was pared by 3 bases and J by 6 bases, with 11 bases between. The CDR3 is made up of 13 amino acids. Germline V gives CDR1 SGHRS, CDR2 YFSETQ. The sample was blood, taken from a patient who underwent chemoradiotherapy. The sequence derives from a human donor with HPV-associated anogenital cancer. The gene calls are TRBV5-1 and TRBJ2-3; D is ambiguous. CDR3 bases: TGCGCCAGCAGCTCACATACTGCGGATACGCAGTATTTT. This codes for CASSSHTADTQYF.